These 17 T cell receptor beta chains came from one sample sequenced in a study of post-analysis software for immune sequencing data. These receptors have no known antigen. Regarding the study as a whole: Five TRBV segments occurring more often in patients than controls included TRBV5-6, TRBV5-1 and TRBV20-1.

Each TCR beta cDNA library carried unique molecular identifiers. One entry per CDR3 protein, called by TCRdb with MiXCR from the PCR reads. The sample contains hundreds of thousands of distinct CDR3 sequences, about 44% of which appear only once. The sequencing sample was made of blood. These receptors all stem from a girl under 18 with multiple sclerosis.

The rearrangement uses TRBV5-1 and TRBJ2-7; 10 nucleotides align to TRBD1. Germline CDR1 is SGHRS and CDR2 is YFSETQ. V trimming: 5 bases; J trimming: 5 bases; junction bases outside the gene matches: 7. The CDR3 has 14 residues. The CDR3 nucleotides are TGCGCCAGCAGGCCCGGGACAGGGGATGACGAGCAGTACTTC. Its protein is CASRPGTGDDEQYF.

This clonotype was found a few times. The CDR3 sequence is CASSLIEGSVFPTVPDTQYF. CDR3 nucleotide sequence: TGCGCCAGCAGCTTGATTGAAGGCTCTGTCTTCCCCACCGTCCCAGATACGCAGTATTTT. This chain connects TRBV5-1 to TRBJ2-3; no firm D call. Trimming removed 1 base at V and 4 bases at J, with 28 bases between. Per the germline V gene, CDR1 is SGHRS and CDR2 is YFSETQ. This CDR3 region has 20 residues.

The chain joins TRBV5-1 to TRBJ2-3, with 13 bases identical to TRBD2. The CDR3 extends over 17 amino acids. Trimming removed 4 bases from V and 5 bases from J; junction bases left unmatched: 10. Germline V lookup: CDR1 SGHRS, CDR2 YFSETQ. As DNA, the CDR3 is TGCGCCAGCAGCCCCCCCGGGACTAGCGGGGTGGAAGATACGCAGTATTTT. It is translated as CASSPPGTSGVEDTQYF.

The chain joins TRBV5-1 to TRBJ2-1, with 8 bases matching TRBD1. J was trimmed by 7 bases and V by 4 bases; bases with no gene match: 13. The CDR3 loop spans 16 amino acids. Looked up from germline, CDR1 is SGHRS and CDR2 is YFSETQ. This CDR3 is CASSPDRGSLGNEQFF. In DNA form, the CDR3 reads TGCGCCAGCAGCCCCGACAGGGGAAGTTTAGGGAATGAGCAGTTCTTC.

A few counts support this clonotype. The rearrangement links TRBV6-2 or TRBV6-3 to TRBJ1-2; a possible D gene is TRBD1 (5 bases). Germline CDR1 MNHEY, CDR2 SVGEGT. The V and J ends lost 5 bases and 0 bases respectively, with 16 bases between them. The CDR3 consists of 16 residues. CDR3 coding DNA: TGTGCCAGCAGTCCTGGGACGGGCAGTTCTAACTATGGCTACACCTTC. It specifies CASSPGTGSSNYGYTF.

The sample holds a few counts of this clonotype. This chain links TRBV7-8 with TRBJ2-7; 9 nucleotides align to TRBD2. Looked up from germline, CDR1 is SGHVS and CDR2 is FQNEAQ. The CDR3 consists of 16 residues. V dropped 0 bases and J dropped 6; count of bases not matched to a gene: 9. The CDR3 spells CASSLAMAGGPLEQYF. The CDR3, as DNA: TGTGCCAGCAGCTTAGCGATGGCGGGGGGGCCTCTCGAGCAGTACTTC.

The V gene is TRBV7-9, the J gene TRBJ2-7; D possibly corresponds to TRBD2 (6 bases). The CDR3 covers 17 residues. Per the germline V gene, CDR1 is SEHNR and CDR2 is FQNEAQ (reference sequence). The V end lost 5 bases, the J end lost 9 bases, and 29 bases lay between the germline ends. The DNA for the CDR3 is TGTGCCAGCAGCCCCCCGGGACTTACCGCCCCGACCCGTGCGCAGTACTTC. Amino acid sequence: CASSPPGLTAPTRAQYF.

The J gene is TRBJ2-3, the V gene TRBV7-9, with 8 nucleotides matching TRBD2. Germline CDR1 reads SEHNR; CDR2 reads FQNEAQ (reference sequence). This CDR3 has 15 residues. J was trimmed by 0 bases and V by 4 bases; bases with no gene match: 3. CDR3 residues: CASSSGLESTDTQYF. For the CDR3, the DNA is TGTGCCAGCAGCTCGGGACTAGAGAGCACAGATACGCAGTATTTT.

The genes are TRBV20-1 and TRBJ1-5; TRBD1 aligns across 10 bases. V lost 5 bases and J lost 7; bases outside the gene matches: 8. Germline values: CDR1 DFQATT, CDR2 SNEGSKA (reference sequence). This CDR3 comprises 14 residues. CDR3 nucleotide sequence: TGCAGTGCTGGGGACAGGGGAACGTGGCAGCCCCAGCATTTT. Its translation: CSAGDRGTWQPQHF.

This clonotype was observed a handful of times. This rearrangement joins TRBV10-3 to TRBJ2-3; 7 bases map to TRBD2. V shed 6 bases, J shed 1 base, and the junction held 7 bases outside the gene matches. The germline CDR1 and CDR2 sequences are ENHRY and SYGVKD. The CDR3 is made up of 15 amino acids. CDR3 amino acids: CAISANLAGTDTQYF. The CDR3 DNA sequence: TGTGCCATCAGCGCCAATCTAGCGGGCACAGATACGCAGTATTTT.

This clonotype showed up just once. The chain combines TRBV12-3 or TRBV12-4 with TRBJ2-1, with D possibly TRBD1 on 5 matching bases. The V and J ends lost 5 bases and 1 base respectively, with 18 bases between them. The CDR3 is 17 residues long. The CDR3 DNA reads TGTGCCAGCAGTCCTACCCAGCCAGGGTATTCCTACAATGAGCAGTTCTTC. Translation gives CASSPTQPGYSYNEQFF.

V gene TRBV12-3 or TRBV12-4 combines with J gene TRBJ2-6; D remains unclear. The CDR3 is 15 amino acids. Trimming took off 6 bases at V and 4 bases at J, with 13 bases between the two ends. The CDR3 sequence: CASSPHRSGANVLTF. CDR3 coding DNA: TGTGCCAGCAGCCCCCACCGCTCAGGGGCCAACGTCCTGACTTTC.

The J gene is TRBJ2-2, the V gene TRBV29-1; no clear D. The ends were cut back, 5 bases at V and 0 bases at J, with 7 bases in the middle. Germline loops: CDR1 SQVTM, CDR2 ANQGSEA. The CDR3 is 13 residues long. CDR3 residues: CSVFKPNTGELFF. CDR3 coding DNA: TGCAGCGTTTTCAAGCCGAACACCGGGGAGCTGTTTTTT.

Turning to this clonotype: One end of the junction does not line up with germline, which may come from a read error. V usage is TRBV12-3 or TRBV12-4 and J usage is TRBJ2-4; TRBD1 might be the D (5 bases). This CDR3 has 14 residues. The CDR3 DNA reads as TGTACCAGCAGTCCCCGACAGACCCGGGACATTCAGTACTTC. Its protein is CTSSPRQTRDIQYF.

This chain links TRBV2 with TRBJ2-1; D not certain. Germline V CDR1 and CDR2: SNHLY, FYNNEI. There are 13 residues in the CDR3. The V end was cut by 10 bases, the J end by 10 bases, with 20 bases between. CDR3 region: CATTFGVRYEQFF. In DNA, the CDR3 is TGTGCCACGACGTTTGGCGTACGATACGAGCAGTTCTTC.

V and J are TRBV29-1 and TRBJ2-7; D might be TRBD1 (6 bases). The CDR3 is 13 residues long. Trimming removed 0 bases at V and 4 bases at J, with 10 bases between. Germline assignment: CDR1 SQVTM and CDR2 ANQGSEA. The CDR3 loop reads CSVEDLDRYEQYF. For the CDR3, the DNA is TGCAGCGTTGAAGATCTGGACAGATACGAGCAGTACTTC.

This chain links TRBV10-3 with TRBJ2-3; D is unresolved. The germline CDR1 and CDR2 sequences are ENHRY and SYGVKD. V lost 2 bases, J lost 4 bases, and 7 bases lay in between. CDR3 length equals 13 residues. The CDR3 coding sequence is TGTGCCATCAGTGAGGAGCAGTCAGATACGCAGTATTTT. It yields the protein CAISEEQSDTQYF.